A single sample gave rise to the 13 T cell receptor beta chains below, sequenced in a study of cytomegalovirus exposure and HLA in healthy donors. The PCR had 60 Vbeta and 13 Jbeta primers. Using immunoSEQ multiplex PCR, the repertoire was profiled, and TCRdb retains in-frame clones only, with some absent. The sample holds roughly 100,000 clones, about 70% seen once. Sequenced input: PBMCs. All receptors derive from a boy younger than 18 in good health and CMV-seronegative.

The CDR3 spells CASSLTEGGEAFF. The CDR3, as DNA: TGTGCCAGCAGCTTAACGGAGGGGGGGGAAGCTTTCTTT. The V and J genes are TRBV7-2 and TRBJ1-1; TRBD1 might be the D (6 bases). This CDR3 is 13 amino acids long. V was clipped by 2 bases and J by 8 bases, with 12 bases between them. Germline V gives CDR1 SGHTA, CDR2 FQGNSA.

V and J are TRBV5-4 and TRBJ1-6; TRBD1 might be the D (5 bases). The CDR3 sequence is 13 residues long. Germline CDR1 is SGHNT and CDR2 is YYREEE (reference sequence). The V end lost 0 bases, the J end lost 10 bases, and 8 bases lay between the germline ends. CDR3 DNA: TGTGCCAGCAGCTTGGAGCCAGGGTCACCCCTCCACTTT. Its translation is CASSLEPGSPLHF.

This chain joins TRBV15 and TRBJ2-6; D is undetermined. The CDR3 consists of 12 residues. Trimming stripped 11 bases from V and 0 bases from J, with 5 bases between. Germline V CDR1 and CDR2: LNHNV, YYDKDF (reference sequence). The CDR3 sequence: CASVSGANVLTF. As DNA, the CDR3 is TGTGCCTCGGTCTCTGGGGCCAACGTCCTGACTTTC.

This clone was counted a few times. V and J are TRBV7-9 and TRBJ2-2; the match to TRBD2 covers 7 bases. In germline, CDR1 is SEHNR, CDR2 FQNEAQ (reference sequence). The CDR3 covers 18 residues. V trimming: 5 bases; J trimming: 4 bases; junction bases outside the gene matches: 16. The chain's CDR3 is CASSPSVLAPKITGELFF. The CDR3 DNA is TGTGCCAGCAGCCCTTCAGTACTAGCGCCCAAGATCACCGGGGAGCTGTTTTTT.

V is TRBV19 and J is TRBJ1-2; D uncertain. The V and J ends lost 2 bases and 6 bases respectively, with 10 bases between them. The CDR3 loop spans 13 amino acids. The germline V gene has CDR1 LNHDA and CDR2 SQIVND (reference sequence). CDR3 in amino acids: CASSINREDGYTF. As DNA, the CDR3 is TGTGCCAGTAGTATAAATAGAGAAGATGGCTACACCTTC. Based on the CDR3 plus reference TRBV19 and TRBJ1-2, the full variable domain is DGGITQSPKYLFRKEGQNVTLSCEQNLNHDAMYWYRQDPGQGLRLIYYSQIVNDFQKGDIAEGYSVSREKKESFPLTVTSAQKNPTAFYLCASSINREDGYTFGSGTRLTVV.

V gene TRBV5-4 combines with J gene TRBJ2-5, with TRBD2 matching 8 bases. V shed 5 bases, J shed 1 base, and the junction held 7 bases outside the gene matches. Germline V gene sequence: CDR1 SGHNT, CDR2 YYREEE (reference sequence). CDR3 length equals 15 residues. The CDR3 region has the DNA TGTGCCAGCAGACATCAGCGGGAGCGCCAAGAGACCCAGTACTTC. Protein sequence: CASRHQRERQETQYF.

The chain recombines TRBV9 with TRBJ1-2; a possible D gene is TRBD1 (6 bases). The CDR3 runs to 13 residues. The V and J ends lost 2 bases and 9 bases respectively, with 14 bases between them. Germline V gene lookup returns CDR1 SGDLS and CDR2 YYNGEE. The CDR3: CASSVVDQGSYTF. CDR3 in DNA: TGTGCCAGCAGCGTTGTGGACCAGGGGAGCTACACCTTC.

This clone was detected once. This sequence joins TRBV6-1 and TRBJ2-6, with D unclear. The length of the CDR3 is 17 residues. Trimming cost V 1 base and J 0 bases, with 10 bases left between them. Germline V gene lookup returns CDR1 MNHNS and CDR2 SASEGT. The CDR3, as DNA: TGTGCCAGCAGTGAAGTAGGCCACAGCTCTGGGGCCAACGTCCTGACTTTC. Its translation is CASSEVGHSSGANVLTF.

This clone appeared a single time. The sample holds other DNA sequences that translate to the same CDR3. This sequence joins TRBV28 and TRBJ1-2; 8 bases match TRBD1. CDR3 length: 13 amino acids. With V trimmed by 2 bases and J by 4 bases, 0 bases remained unmatched. Per germline, CDR1 MDHEN and CDR2 SYDVKM. The CDR3 DNA sequence: TGTGCCAGCAGTTTAGGGACAGGCTATGGCTACACCTTC. Amino acids: CASSLGTGYGYTF.

This sequence joins TRBV19 and TRBJ1-1; TRBD1 aligns across 8 bases. The junction had 6 bases not matched to a gene; V was cut back by 8 bases and J by 4 bases. Germline assignment: CDR1 LNHDA and CDR2 SQIVND (reference sequence). CDR3 length equals 13 residues. DNA of the CDR3: TGTGCCAGTTTGGACAGGGTGGTCACTGAAGCTTTCTTT. This gives the protein CASLDRVVTEAFF. Combining the CDR3 with reference TRBV19 and TRBJ1-1 gives the whole variable domain DGGITQSPKYLFRKEGQNVTLSCEQNLNHDAMYWYRQDPGQGLRLIYYSQIVNDFQKGDIAEGYSVSREKKESFPLTVTSAQKNPTAFYLCASLDRVVTEAFFGQGTRLTVV.

The chain couples TRBV30 to TRBJ1-5; D gene uncertain. The germline V gene has CDR1 GTSNPN and CDR2 SVGIG (reference sequence). Trimming removed 5 bases at V and 0 bases at J, with 8 bases between. The CDR3 is 13 amino acids. CDR3 DNA: TGTGCCTGGGGGCCCGATAGCAATCAGCCCCAGCATTTT. Protein sequence: CAWGPDSNQPQHF.

V usage is TRBV30 and J usage is TRBJ2-1; 11 bases map to TRBD2. The CDR3 runs 16 residues. Looked up from germline, CDR1 is GTSNPN and CDR2 is SVGIG (reference sequence). V lost 0 bases to trimming and J lost 4 bases; unmatched junction nucleotides: 5. The DNA for the CDR3 is TGTGCCTGGAGTGTCCCCCTAGCGGGGGGATACAATGAGCAGTTCTTC. This codes for CAWSVPLAGGYNEQFF.

This clone was observed a few times. This rearrangement joins TRBV5-5 to TRBJ2-1, with 7 bases aligning to TRBD1. CDR3 size: 15 residues. Unmatched junction bases numbered 3, after V lost 0 bases and J lost 3 bases. Germline V gene data show CDR1 as SGHKS and CDR2 as YYEKEE (reference sequence). The CDR3 spells CASSLANRGYNEQFF. The CDR3 nucleotides are TGTGCCAGCAGCTTGGCTAACAGGGGCTACAATGAGCAGTTCTTC.